This is a list of T cell receptor beta chains from one sample in a study of T cells in Graves' hyperthyroidism and ophthalmopathy. TCRdb re-analysed the multiplex PCR reads in MiXCR, keeping a single row per CDR3 protein. The sample lists nearly 750,000 distinct CDR3 sequences, roughly a third occurring once. Input material: blood. Receptor source: a woman aged 40 to 50 with Graves' hyperthyroidism. The CDR3 runs from the conserved cysteine through the conserved F or W. The D gene is left open where the match is weak. Clone size is shown for a subset of rows, as once, few, many or a class of expanded clone.

size	D	V	J	CDR3	DNA
NA	NA	TRBV20-1	TRBJ1-1	CSARDFGGLRTEAFF	TGCAGTGCTAGAGATTTCGGGGGGCTTAGGACTGAAGCTTTCTTT
NA	NA	TRBV20-1	TRBJ1-2	CSAESGSYGYTF	TGCAGTGCTGAATCCGGGAGCTATGGCTACACCTTC
many	NA	TRBV7-6	TRBJ2-7	CASSLVSHEQYF	TGTGCCAGCAGCTTAGTCTCCCACGAGCAGTACTTC
NA	TRBD1	TRBV7-8	TRBJ1-5	CASSRGQAGQPQHF	TGTGCCAGCAGTAGAGGACAGGCGGGCCAGCCCCAGCATTTT
few	NA	TRBV5-7	TRBJ2-7	CASSFWGRTYEQYF	TGTGCCAGCAGTTTTTGGGGGCGGACCTACGAGCAGTACTTC
NA	TRBD1	TRBV19	TRBJ2-7	CASSMGQGETYEQYF	TGTGCCAGTAGCATGGGACAGGGGGAGACCTACGAGCAGTACTTC
many	NA	TRBV19	TRBJ1-5	CASSIGSGVQPQHF	TGTGCCAGTAGTATAGGTTCAGGGGTTCAGCCCCAGCATTTT
once	TRBD1	TRBV11-2	TRBJ1-2	CASSLDQRQGSYGYTF	TGTGCCAGCAGCTTAGATCAAAGACAGGGCTCCTATGGCTACACCTTC
many	NA	TRBV7-2	TRBJ2-2	CASSLGWGGFNTGELFF	TGTGCCAGCAGCTTAGGATGGGGCGGATTCAACACCGGGGAGCTGTTTTTT
few	NA	TRBV19	TRBJ2-3	CASSIADTQYF	TGTGCCAGTAGTATCGCGGATACGCAGTATTTT
many	TRBD1	TRBV10-3	TRBJ2-7	CAIRTQGWDEQYF	TGTGCCATCAGGACACAGGGGTGGGACGAGCAGTACTTC
few	NA	TRBV10-2	TRBJ1-1	CASSLIRGVTNTEAFF	TGTGCCAGCAGTCTAATCAGGGGAGTGACGAACACTGAAGCTTTCTTT
NA	NA	TRBV4-3	TRBJ1-6	CASSQDRGGPLHF	TGCGCCAGCAGCCAAGATCGAGGGGGACCCCTCCACTTT
many	NA	TRBV10-2	TRBJ1-4	CATEAGHGNEKLFF	TGCGCCACCGAGGCGGGGCACGGTAATGAAAAACTGTTTTTT
few	TRBD1	TRBV7-2	TRBJ1-4	CASSLMGTGDEKLFF	TGTGCCAGCAGCTTAATGGGGACAGGGGATGAAAAACTGTTTTTT
once	NA	TRBV24-1	TRBJ1-2	CATSGFDGYTF	TGTGCCACCAGTGGTTTCGATGGCTACACCTTC
NA	NA	TRBV10-1	TRBJ2-6	CASGHGGPGANVLTF	TGTGCCAGCGGCCACGGCGGGCCTGGGGCCAACGTCCTGACTTTC
few	NA	TRBV6-5	TRBJ1-1	CASSYTRGAEAFF	TGTGCCAGCAGTTACACGAGGGGAGCTGAAGCTTTCTTT
NA	NA	TRBV7-2	TRBJ1-4	CASSLNPWGRVNEKLFF	TGTGCCAGCAGCTTAAACCCCTGGGGGCGGGTTAATGAAAAACTGTTTTTT
NA	TRBD2	TRBV11-3	TRBJ2-5	CASSHIAGGLGQETQYF	TGTGCCAGCAGCCACATTGCGGGGGGCCTCGGGCAAGAGACCCAGTACTTC
many	TRBD1	TRBV7-8	TRBJ1-6	CASSVYRDRNSPLHF	TGTGCCAGCAGCGTCTACCGGGACAGAAATTCACCCCTCCACTTT
NA	NA	TRBV11-2	TRBJ1-6	CASSLGGEGSYNSPLHF	TGTGCCAGCAGTTTGGGGGGTGAGGGATCCTATAATTCACCCCTCCACTTT
NA	NA	TRBV9	TRBJ1-2	CASSVGGGSYYGYTF	TGTGCCAGCAGCGTAGGGGGGGGTTCATACTATGGCTACACCTTC
NA	NA	TRBV9	TRBJ1-2	CANRGELNYGYTF	TGTGCCAACCGGGGGGAGCTTAACTATGGCTACACCTTC
NA	NA	TRBV7-9	TRBJ1-1	CASQLTTTARNTEAFF	TGTGCCAGCCAGCTCACCACCACAGCTCGTAACACTGAAGCTTTCTTT
few	NA	TRBV7-2	TRBJ1-2	CASSGAEGFYGYTF	TGTGCCAGCAGCGGGGCAGAGGGGTTCTATGGCTACACCTTC
few	TRBD1	TRBV6-5	TRBJ1-5	CASRPDRGRDQPQHF	TGTGCCAGCAGGCCCGACAGGGGGCGAGATCAGCCCCAGCATTTT
many	NA	TRBV5-4	TRBJ1-6	CASSLDRDSPLHF	TGTGCCAGCAGCTTGGATAGGGACTCACCCCTCCACTTT
NA	NA	TRBV19	TRBJ1-3	CASSMGGTGNTIYF	TGTGCCAGTAGTATGGGGGGGACTGGAAACACCATATATTTT
few	NA	TRBV5-1	TRBJ2-5	CASRREGQETQYF	TGCGCCAGCCGAAGGGAAGGCCAAGAGACCCAGTACTTC
many	NA	TRBV5-6	TRBJ2-5	CASSLDRYQETQYF	TGTGCCAGCAGCTTGGACAGGTACCAAGAGACCCAGTACTTC
NA	TRBD1	TRBV10-2	TRBJ1-5	CASRARGQGQPQHF	TGCGCCAGCAGGGCCAGGGGGCAGGGTCAGCCCCAGCATTTT
few	NA	TRBV19	TRBJ1-4	CASRGQMNEKLFF	TGTGCCAGCCGAGGACAAATGAATGAAAAACTGTTTTTT
few	NA	TRBV5-1	TRBJ1-1	CASSFTNTPEDEAFF	TGCGCCAGCAGCTTTACGAACACACCTGAGGATGAAGCTTTCTTT
many	NA	TRBV12-3/TRBV12-4	TRBJ1-2	CASSGSRGYTF	TGTGCCAGCTCTGGGTCTCGGGGCTACACCTTC
many	TRBD2	TRBV24-1	TRBJ2-2	CATSDSGLAGTGELFF	TGTGCCACCAGTGATTCAGGACTAGCGGGCACCGGGGAGCTGTTTTTT
once	NA	TRBV6-5	TRBJ1-2	CASSYSSMGHYGYTF	TGTGCCAGCAGTTACTCGAGTATGGGCCACTATGGCTACACCTTC
many	TRBD1	TRBV25-1	TRBJ1-2	CASSEQGVIYGYTF	TGTGCCAGCAGTGAACAGGGGGTAATCTATGGCTACACCTTC
few	NA	TRBV6-1	TRBJ1-5	CASSGAPGNQPQHF	TGTGCCAGCAGTGGGGCACCTGGCAATCAGCCCCAGCATTTT
many	NA	TRBV4-2	TRBJ1-5	CASSDSFGSSHQPQHF	TGTGCCAGCAGCGACTCTTTCGGCAGCTCGCATCAGCCCCAGCATTTT
NA	TRBD1	TRBV6-4	TRBJ2-7	CASSDRDRNYEQYF	TGTGCCAGCAGTGATCGGGACAGGAACTACGAGCAGTACTTC
many	NA	TRBV7-9	TRBJ1-2	CASAGAGLSLLIYGYTF	TGTGCCAGCGCCGGGGCAGGTCTTTCCTTACTCATCTATGGCTACACCTTC
NA	NA	TRBV24-1	TRBJ2-7	CATNDNRIGSYEQYF	TGTGCCACCAATGACAACCGTATCGGGTCCTACGAGCAGTACTTC
few	NA	TRBV7-9	TRBJ1-6	CASSHRDRGSPLHF	TGTGCCAGCAGCCACCGGGACCGGGGTTCACCCCTCCACTTT
NA	TRBD1	TRBV10-3	TRBJ1-1	CAILRQGMNTEAFF	TGTGCCATCCTAAGACAGGGAATGAACACTGAAGCTTTCTTT
NA	NA	TRBV5-1	TRBJ2-2	CASAQGTNTGELFF	TGCGCCAGCGCTCAGGGTACGAACACCGGGGAGCTGTTTTTT
many	NA	TRBV7-2	TRBJ1-6	CASSASRVGSSPLHF	TGTGCCAGCAGCGCCAGTCGGGTGGGCAGTTCACCCCTCCACTTT
many	NA	TRBV10-3	TRBJ1-1	CAISESLLRNTEAFF	TGTGCCATCAGTGAGTCGCTACTACGGAACACTGAAGCTTTCTTT
many	NA	TRBV2	TRBJ1-1	CASVAGQLNTEAFF	TGTGCCAGCGTTGCAGGGCAGTTGAACACTGAAGCTTTCTTT
few	TRBD1	TRBV19	TRBJ1-2	CASTTPGQGIDYTF	TGTGCCAGTACTACTCCGGGACAGGGGATCGACTACACCTTC
many	NA	TRBV7-2	TRBJ1-3	CASSDGPGTGNTIYF	TGTGCCAGCAGCGACGGACCAGGAACAGGAAACACCATATATTTT
NA	TRBD1	TRBV7-2	TRBJ1-1	CASSVGTAMNTEAFF	TGTGCCAGCAGCGTCGGGACAGCAATGAACACTGAAGCTTTCTTT
NA	TRBD1	TRBV6-5	TRBJ1-2	CASSFATGKDGYTF	TGTGCCAGCAGCTTCGCGACAGGGAAGGATGGCTACACCTTC